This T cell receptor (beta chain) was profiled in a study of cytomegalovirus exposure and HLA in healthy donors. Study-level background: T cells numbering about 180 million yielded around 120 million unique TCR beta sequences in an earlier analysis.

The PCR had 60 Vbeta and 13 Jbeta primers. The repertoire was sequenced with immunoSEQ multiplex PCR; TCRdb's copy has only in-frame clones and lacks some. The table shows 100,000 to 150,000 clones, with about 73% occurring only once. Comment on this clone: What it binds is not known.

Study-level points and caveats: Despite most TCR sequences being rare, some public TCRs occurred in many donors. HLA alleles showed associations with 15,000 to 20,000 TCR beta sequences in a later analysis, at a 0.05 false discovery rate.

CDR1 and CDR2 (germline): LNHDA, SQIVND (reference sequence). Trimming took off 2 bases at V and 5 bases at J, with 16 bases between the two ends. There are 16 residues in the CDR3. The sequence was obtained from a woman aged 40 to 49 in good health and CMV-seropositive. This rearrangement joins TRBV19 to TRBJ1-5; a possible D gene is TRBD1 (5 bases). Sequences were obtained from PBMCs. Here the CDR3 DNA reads TGTGCCAGTAGTATAACCCCAAAGGGCAGGGATCAGCCCCAGCATTTT. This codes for CASSITPKGRDQPQHF.